This T cell receptor beta chain was observed in a study of Japanese encephalitis immunity and Zika vaccine responses (dated by TCRdb to the early 2020s). Broadly, across the study: The included participants were given three 5.0 ug doses of alum-adjuvanted ZPIV at weeks 0, 4 and 28. Roughly twelve participants were given two doses of JEV vaccine (IXIARO) 28 days apart, two to three months before the first ZPIV dose. Eleven to twelve participants received one dose of YFV vaccine (YF-VAX) before ZPIV, and nine or ten participants were flavivirus-naive. About six representative participants from each pre-vaccination group were selected for TCR sequencing, using samples from week 0 (after pre-vaccination and before ZPIV) and week 52. TCR repertoires from a few flavivirus-naive individuals were additionally analyzed at weeks 2, 6 and 52 after the start of ZPIV vaccination. For stimulation, either ZIKV structural-protein peptide pools divided into flavivirus-conserved and non-conserved sets were used, or JEV or YFV peptides matching the pre-vaccination. The ZIKV peptides, 15-mers that overlapped by 11 residues, were chosen for containing NetMHCpan/NetMHCII-predicted epitopes with affinity below 50 nM. The study tested whether prior Japanese encephalitis virus (JEV) or yellow fever virus (YFV) vaccination shaped CD4 T cell responses to the Zika vaccine. Overall study outcomes, separate from this receptor: In JEV-pre-vaccinated donors, the repertoire richness of CD4 T cells responding to conserved ZIKV epitopes decreased significantly after ZPIV. Higher repertoire similarity across time-points and stimulations was observed in JEV-pre-vaccinated donors than in YFV-pre-vaccinated donors, indicating that more clonotypes were common to ZIKV and JEV stimulation. The individual peptides behind the cross-reactive responses were not identified because limits on sample size made peptide-pool deconvolution impossible. Only a few individuals showed CD8 T cell responses to the ZIKV peptide pools, and those responses were of very low magnitude. Samples grouped by participant and showed no similarity between individuals, suggesting that no public TCRs were detected. Rather than the whole vaccinated cohort, the analysis covered just a subset of trial participants, namely those who received three doses and had adequate samples.

PBMCs were labeled with CellTrace CFSE and cultured for 6 to 7 days in RPMI with around 8.7% human serum plus peptide pools at 0.9 to 1 ug/mL each. On a BD FACSAria, proliferating CD4 T cells were sorted without fixation as live CD56-CD19-CD16-CD3+CD4+ CFSE-low cells. Enrolled adults were healthy and were found to be seronegative for ZIKV, JEV, YFV, DENV and WNV by microneutralization screening. Samples were obtained from a phase 1, double-blinded, randomized, placebo-controlled trial of an alum-adjuvanted Zika purified-inactivated virus (ZPIV) vaccine. Peripheral blood mononuclear cells were isolated using a standard procedure and kept frozen in liquid nitrogen until needed. Library creation used 5' RACE. Before sequencing, the TCRbeta libraries were pooled in amounts proportional to the number of cells sorted for each library. RNAzol RT was used to extract total RNA from the sorted cells, and cDNA was then synthesized using an oligo(dT) primer together with a template-switching oligo. Using Kapa HiFi, PCR amplified the TCRbeta V-CDR3-J region between a SMARTer oligo primer and a TCRbeta constant-region primer. Illumina adaptors and sample-specific index barcodes were added in a second PCR, with HighPrep bead cleanup and a Bioanalyzer check confirming a band of roughly 650 bp. The libraries were sequenced on an Illumina MiSeq using 2x151 bp paired-end reads. The authors' analysis ran thus. Reads were demultiplexed with an in-house Java program, and MiXCR assigned TCRbeta annotations and counted clonotypes. Repertoire overlap was assessed with Morisita-Horn indices from the R package vegan, and UPGMA clustering and Circos plots of recurring clonotypes were generated. Shannon diversity and richness were each normalized to the maximum value possible given the input cell numbers, so the resulting values fell between 0 and 1. CDR3beta sequences were aligned with MUSCLE, distances were computed with SeqinR, and multidimensional scaling was plotted in R. TCRdb trimmed the raw reads at Q25, called clones with MiXCR and kept productive beta chains. Each CDR3 protein appears once, grouped with its most common genes and DNA. Here the V and J calls rest on TCRdb's processing, not on the authors' analysis. A total of 400 to 550 distinct CDR3 sequences appear in this sample, about 14% of them only once. The ten largest clones add up to 25% to 40% of the sample.

By how much of the sample it makes up, this clonotype is medium-sized (0.01 to 0.1%). No clone much larger than this one lies a single base away; base qualities are absent. The CDR3 goes from the cysteine to the phenylalanine over 15 residues. This entry keeps only the CDR3 DNA: 45 bases, framed from base 1. At the junction V is shortened by 5 bases and J by 1 base; bases outside the gene matches: 5. CDR1 PRHDT and CDR2 FYEKMQ are derived from the germline V gene (reference sequence). The sequence links TRBV13 to TRBJ2-3; 8 central bases correspond to TRBD2. The sample consisted of antigen-activated CD4+ T cells from blood, cultured, taken during a Zika inactivated vaccine study. The sequence derives from an adult man who received an inactivated Zika virus vaccine. Read as DNA, the sequence is TGTGCCAGCAGCCAGCGGGGGAGGGGCACAGATACGCAGTATTTT. Its coded protein is CASSQRGRGTDTQYF.